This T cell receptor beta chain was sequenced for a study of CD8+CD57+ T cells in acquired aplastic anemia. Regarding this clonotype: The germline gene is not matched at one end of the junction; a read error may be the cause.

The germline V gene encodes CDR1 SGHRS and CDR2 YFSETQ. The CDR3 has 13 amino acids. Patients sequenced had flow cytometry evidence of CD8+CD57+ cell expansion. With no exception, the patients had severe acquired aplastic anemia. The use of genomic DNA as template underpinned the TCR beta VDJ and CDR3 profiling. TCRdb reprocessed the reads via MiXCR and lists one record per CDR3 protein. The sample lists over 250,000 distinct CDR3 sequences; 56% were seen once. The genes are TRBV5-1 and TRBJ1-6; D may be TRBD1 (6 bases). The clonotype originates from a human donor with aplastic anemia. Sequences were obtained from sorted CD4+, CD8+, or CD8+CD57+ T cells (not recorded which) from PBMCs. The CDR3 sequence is CASRDSDNSPLHF. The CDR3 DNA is TGCGCCAGCAGGGACAGTGATAACTCACCCCTCCACTTT.